This T cell receptor (beta chain) was observed in a study of blood T cells in healthy people across ages. Trimming shortened V by 0 bases and J by 2 bases, and 10 bases separated the two germline ends. The CDR3 totals 15 residues. Germline V lookup: CDR1 MNHEY, CDR2 SVGAGI. Study-level results: There were more naive CD4+ cells and higher diversity in long-lived donors than in aged donors.

This clonotype was seen more than once but under ten times. Its specificity is not known. The authors ran a second PCR of roughly 6 to 12 cycles using a sample-barcoded 5' primer and a J-beta primer mix. From the 5' RACE reads, TCRdb called clonotypes with MiXCR, one entry per CDR3 protein. The profile shows over 1,500,000 distinct CDR3 sequences, 39% of them singletons. The clonotype was recovered from a human donor in good health. The chain joins TRBV6-5 to TRBJ1-2; no reliable D call. Sequenced input: blood. CDR3 DNA sequence: TGTGCCAGCAGTTACTCGCTGGACCTCAACTATGGCTACACCTTC. It encodes CASSYSLDLNYGYTF.